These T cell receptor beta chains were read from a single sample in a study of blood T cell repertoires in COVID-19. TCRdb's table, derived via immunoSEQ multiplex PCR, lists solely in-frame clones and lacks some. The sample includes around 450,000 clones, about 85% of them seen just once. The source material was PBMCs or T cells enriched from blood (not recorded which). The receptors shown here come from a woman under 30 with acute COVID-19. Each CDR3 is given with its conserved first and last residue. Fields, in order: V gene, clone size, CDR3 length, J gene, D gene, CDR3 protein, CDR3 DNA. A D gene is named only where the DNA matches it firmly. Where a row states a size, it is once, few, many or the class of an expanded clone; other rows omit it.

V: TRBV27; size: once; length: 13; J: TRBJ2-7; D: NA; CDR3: CASSVGATYEQYF; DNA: TGTGCCAGCAGTGTGGGGGCAACCTACGAGCAGTACTTC
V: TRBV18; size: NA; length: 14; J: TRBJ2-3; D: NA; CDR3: CASLPRDATDTQYF; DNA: TGTGCCAGCCTACCGAGAGATGCCACAGATACGCAGTATTTT
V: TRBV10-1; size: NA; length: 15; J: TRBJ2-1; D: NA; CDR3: CASSESWLAGNEQFF; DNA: TGCGCCAGCAGTGAGTCGTGGCTAGCAGGTAATGAGCAGTTCTTC
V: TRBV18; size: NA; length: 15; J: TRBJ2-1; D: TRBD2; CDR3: CASSLAPAGLDEQFF; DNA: TGTGCCAGCTCACTCGCCCCAGCGGGGCTCGATGAGCAGTTCTTC
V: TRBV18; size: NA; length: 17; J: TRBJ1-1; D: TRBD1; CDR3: CASSPLGGAGGSTEAFF; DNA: TGTGCCAGCTCACCACTTGGGGGGGCAGGGGGCAGTACTGAAGCTTTCTTT
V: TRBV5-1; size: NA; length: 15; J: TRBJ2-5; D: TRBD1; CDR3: CASSPPTGGAETQYF; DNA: TGCGCCAGCAGCCCACCGACAGGGGGAGCAGAGACCCAGTACTTC
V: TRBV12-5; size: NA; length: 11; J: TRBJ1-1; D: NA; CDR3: CASGLAREAFF; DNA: TGTGCTAGTGGCCTCGCCCGGGAAGCTTTCTTT
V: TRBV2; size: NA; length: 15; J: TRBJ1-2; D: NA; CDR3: CASSELGGVNYGYTF; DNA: TGTGCCAGCAGTGAATTAGGGGGAGTAAACTATGGCTACACCTTC
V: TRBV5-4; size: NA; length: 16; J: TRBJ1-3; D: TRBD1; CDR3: CASSLGQGRTGNTIYF; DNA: TGTGCCAGCAGCCTCGGACAGGGTAGAACTGGAAACACCATATATTTT
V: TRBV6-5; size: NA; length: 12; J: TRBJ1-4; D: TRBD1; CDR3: CCSGTENEKLFF; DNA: TGTTGCTCCGGGACAGAGAATGAAAAACTGTTTTTT
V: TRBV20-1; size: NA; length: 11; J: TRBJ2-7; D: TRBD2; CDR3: CSAERGHEQYF; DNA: TGCAGTGCTGAGCGGGGGCACGAGCAGTACTTC
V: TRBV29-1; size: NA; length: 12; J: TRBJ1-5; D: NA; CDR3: CSVGTVNQPQHF; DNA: TGCAGCGTTGGGACAGTCAATCAGCCCCAGCATTTT
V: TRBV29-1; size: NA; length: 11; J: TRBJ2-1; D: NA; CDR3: CSVAPNNEQFF; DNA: TGCAGCGTTGCCCCAAACAATGAGCAGTTCTTC
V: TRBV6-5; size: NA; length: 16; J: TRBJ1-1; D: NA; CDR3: CASSYSVTGSGTEAFF; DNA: TGTGCCAGCAGTTACTCAGTCACGGGGTCGGGCACTGAAGCTTTCTTT
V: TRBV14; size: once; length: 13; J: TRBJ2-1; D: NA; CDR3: CASSQDAFGEQFF; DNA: TGTGCCAGCAGCCAAGACGCGTTCGGTGAGCAGTTCTTC
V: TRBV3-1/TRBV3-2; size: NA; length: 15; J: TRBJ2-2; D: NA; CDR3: CASSRGGSRTGELFF; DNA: TGTGCCAGCAGCCGGGGAGGTAGCCGGACCGGGGAGCTGTTTTTT
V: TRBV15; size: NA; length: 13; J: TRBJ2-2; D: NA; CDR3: CATSRASLGELFF; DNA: TGTGCCACCAGCAGAGCGAGTCTCGGGGAGCTGTTTTTT
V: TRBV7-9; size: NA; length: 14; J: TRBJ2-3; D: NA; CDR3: CASSTRLADYTQYF; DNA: TGTGCCAGCAGCACCCGCCTCGCGGACTATACGCAGTATTTT
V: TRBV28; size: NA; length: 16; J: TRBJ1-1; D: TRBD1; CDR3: CASSSDRALWIAEAFF; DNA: TGTGCCAGCAGTTCCGACAGGGCCCTTTGGATAGCTGAAGCTTTCTTT
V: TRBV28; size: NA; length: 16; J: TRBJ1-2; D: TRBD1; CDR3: CASSSPGQGAGYGYTF; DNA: TGTGCCAGCAGTTCCCCGGGACAGGGGGCCGGCTATGGCTACACCTTC
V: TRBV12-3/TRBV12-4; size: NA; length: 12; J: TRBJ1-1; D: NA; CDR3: CASSLRNTEAFF; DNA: TGTGCCAGCAGTTTACGGAACACTGAAGCTTTCTTT
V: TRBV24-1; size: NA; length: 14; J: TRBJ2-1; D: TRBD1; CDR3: CATSDRAYYNEQFF; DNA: TGTGCCACCAGCGACAGGGCATACTACAATGAGCAGTTCTTC
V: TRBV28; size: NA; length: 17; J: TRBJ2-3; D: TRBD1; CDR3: CASTDFFRDRAADTQYF; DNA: TGTGCCAGCACCGACTTCTTTCGGGACAGGGCGGCAGATACGCAGTATTTT
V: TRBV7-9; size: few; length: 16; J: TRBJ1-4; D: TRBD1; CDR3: CASSRGQGAINEKLFF; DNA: TGTGCCAGCAGCCGGGGACAGGGGGCCATCAATGAAAAACTGTTTTTT
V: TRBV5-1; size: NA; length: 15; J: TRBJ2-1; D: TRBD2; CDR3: CASSRGLARNNEQFF; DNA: TGCGCCAGCAGCCGGGGACTAGCCAGGAACAATGAGCAGTTCTTC
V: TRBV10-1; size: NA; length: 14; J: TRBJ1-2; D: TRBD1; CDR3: CASIPGQGHYGYTF; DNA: TGCGCCAGCATTCCGGGACAGGGACACTATGGCTACACCTTC
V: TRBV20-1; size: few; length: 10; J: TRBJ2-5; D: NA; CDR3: CSASSETQYF; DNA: TGCAGTGCTAGCAGTGAGACCCAGTACTTC
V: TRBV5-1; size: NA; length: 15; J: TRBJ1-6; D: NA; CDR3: CASSPGIAGNSPLHF; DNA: TGCGCCAGCAGCCCCGGCATCGCGGGTAATTCACCCCTCCACTTT
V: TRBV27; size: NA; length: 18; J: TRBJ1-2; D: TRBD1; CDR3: CASSLSGTGGISNYGYTF; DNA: TGTGCCAGCAGTTTATCGGGGACAGGGGGCATTTCTAACTATGGCTACACCTTC
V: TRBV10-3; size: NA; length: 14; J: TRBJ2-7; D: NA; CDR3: CAISGQLLSYEQYF; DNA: TGTGCCATCAGTGGACAGTTGCTCTCCTACGAGCAGTACTTC
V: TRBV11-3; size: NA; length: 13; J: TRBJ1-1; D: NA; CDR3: CASSPFRGTEAFF; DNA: TGTGCCAGCAGCCCTTTTCGGGGAACTGAAGCTTTCTTT
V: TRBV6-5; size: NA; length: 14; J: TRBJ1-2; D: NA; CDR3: CASRAAEANYGYTF; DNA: TGTGCCAGCAGAGCGGCAGAGGCTAACTATGGCTACACCTTC
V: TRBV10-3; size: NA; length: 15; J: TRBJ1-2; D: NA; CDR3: CAISDSGAFFDGYTF; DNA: TGTGCCATCAGTGATAGCGGGGCCTTCTTCGATGGCTACACCTTC
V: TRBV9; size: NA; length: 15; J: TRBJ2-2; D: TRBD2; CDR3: CASSVAGGDTGELFF; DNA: TGTGCCAGCAGCGTAGCTGGGGGGGACACCGGGGAGCTGTTTTTT
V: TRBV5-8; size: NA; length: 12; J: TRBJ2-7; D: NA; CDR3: CASSLTTYEQYF; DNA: TGTGCCAGCAGCCTGACTACCTACGAGCAGTACTTC
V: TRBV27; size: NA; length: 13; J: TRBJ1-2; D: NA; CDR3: CASRMADIYGYTF; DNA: TGTGCCAGCAGAATGGCAGATATCTATGGCTACACCTTC
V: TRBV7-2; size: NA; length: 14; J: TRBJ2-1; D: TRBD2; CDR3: CASFTGGSYNEQFF; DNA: TGTGCCAGCTTTACGGGGGGGTCCTACAATGAGCAGTTCTTC
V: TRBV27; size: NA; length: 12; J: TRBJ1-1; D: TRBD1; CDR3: CASSPGGTEAFF; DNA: TGTGCCAGCAGTCCAGGGGGAACTGAAGCTTTCTTT
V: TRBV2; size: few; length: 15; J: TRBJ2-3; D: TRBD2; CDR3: CASSREGIGADTQYF; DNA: TGTGCCAGCAGCAGGGAGGGAATCGGCGCAGATACGCAGTATTTT
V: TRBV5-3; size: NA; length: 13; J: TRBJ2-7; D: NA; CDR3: CARSLTGNYEQYF; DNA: TGTGCCAGAAGCTTAACAGGAAACTACGAGCAGTACTTC
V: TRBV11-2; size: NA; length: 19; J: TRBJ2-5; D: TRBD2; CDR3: CASSLSRSSGDGGQETQYF; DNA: TGTGCCAGCAGCTTATCCAGGAGTAGCGGGGATGGGGGTCAAGAGACCCAGTACTTC
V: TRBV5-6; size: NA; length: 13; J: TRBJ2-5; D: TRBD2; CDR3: CASSASGEETQYF; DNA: TGTGCCAGCAGCGCTAGCGGCGAAGAGACCCAGTACTTC
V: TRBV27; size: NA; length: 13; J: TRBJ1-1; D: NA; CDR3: CASSLRGGAEAFF; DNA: TGTGCCAGCAGTTTAAGGGGTGGGGCTGAAGCTTTCTTT
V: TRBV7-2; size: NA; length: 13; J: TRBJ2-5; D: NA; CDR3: CASRAYAQETQYF; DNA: TGTGCCAGTCGAGCATACGCCCAAGAGACCCAGTACTTC
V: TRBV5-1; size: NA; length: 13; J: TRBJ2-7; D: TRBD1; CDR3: CASSSLTGDEQYF; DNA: TGCGCCAGCAGCTCTTTGACAGGGGACGAGCAGTACTTC